A single sample gave rise to the 21 T cell receptor beta chains below, sequenced in a study of T-cell memory formation after mild COVID-19. TCRdb redid the calling of the 5' RACE reads with MiXCR, one entry per CDR3 protein. The sample carries approximately 350,000 distinct CDR3 sequences, around 13% recorded once. The sequenced material came from PBMCs or a T cell subset sorted from them (not recorded which). Every receptor here comes from a man aged 18 to 29 who had mild COVID-19 (a few samples of this study predate the infection). Cell type and time point are not known.

The chain recombines TRBV5-1 with TRBJ2-1, with 8 bases identical to TRBD2. The CDR3 is 15 residues long. CDR1 is SGHRS, CDR2 YFSETQ, per germline. V was pared by 1 base and J by 5 bases, with 5 bases of the junction left unmatched. For the CDR3, the DNA is TGCGCCAGCAGCTTGACTAGCGGAGCGAACAATGAGCAGTTCTTC. Translated, it gives CASSLTSGANNEQFF.

The rearrangement joins TRBV19 to TRBJ2-7; TRBD1 agrees at 7 bases. Germline V gene sequence: CDR1 LNHDA, CDR2 SQIVND (reference sequence). There are 16 residues in the CDR3. After removal of 5 bases from V and 5 bases from J, the junction contained 15 bases not matched to a gene. The CDR3 loop reads CASSGFDRAGRDEQYF. The DNA for the CDR3 is TGTGCCAGTAGTGGATTCGACAGGGCCGGAAGAGACGAGCAGTACTTC.

Only a few counts were recorded for this clonotype. The rearrangement links TRBV4-3 to TRBJ2-1; D ambiguous. The germline CDR1 and CDR2 sequences are LGHNA and YSLEER. The CDR3 has 16 amino acids. V lost 1 base and J lost 4, with 14 bases in between. This CDR3 reads CASSQGPNTLYNEQFF. The CDR3 nucleotides read TGCGCCAGCAGCCAAGGTCCCAACACCCTGTACAATGAGCAGTTCTTC.

This clonotype was seen only a few times. The chain is built from TRBV18 and TRBJ2-7; no definite D call. V dropped 1 base and J dropped 6 bases, with 7 bases sitting between them. Germline V lookup: CDR1 KGHSH, CDR2 LQKENI. The CDR3 extends over 12 amino acids. The CDR3 sequence: CASSPRHLEQYF. Here the CDR3 DNA reads TGTGCCAGCTCACCACGCCATCTCGAGCAGTACTTC.

The chain is built from TRBV4-3 and TRBJ2-3; 11 bases align to TRBD2. There are 17 residues in the CDR3. Germline CDR1 is LGHNA and CDR2 is YSLEER. Trimming took 1 base from V and 1 from J; bases not matched to a gene: 4. The CDR3 is CASSQAVLAGGTDTQYF. The CDR3 bases are TGCGCCAGCAGCCAAGCAGTACTAGCGGGGGGCACAGATACGCAGTATTTT.

This clonotype was counted many times. The genes are TRBV5-1 and TRBJ1-6; D gene uncertain. The V end was cut by 6 bases, the J end by 6 bases, with 16 bases between. Germline V gives CDR1 SGHRS, CDR2 YFSETQ. The CDR3 totals 15 residues. The DNA for the CDR3 is TGCGCCAGCACCGGGAATTGGGAGCGTAATTCACCCCTCCACTTT. Translated: CASTGNWERNSPLHF.

The rearrangement joins TRBV12-3 or TRBV12-4 to TRBJ2-3, with TRBD2 matching 9 bases. The CDR3 length is 16 residues. With 4 bases clipped from V and 3 bases from J, the junction kept 8 bases outside the gene matches. The CDR3 region is CASSWVLAGVTDTQYF. DNA of the CDR3: TGTGCCAGCAGTTGGGTGTTAGCGGGGGTAACAGATACGCAGTATTTT.

The V call is TRBV10-2, the J call TRBJ1-1, with 12 bases identical to TRBD1. The length of the CDR3 is 17 residues. Germline CDR1 reads WSHSY; CDR2 reads SAAADI. V lost 2 bases, J lost 7 bases, and 11 bases stayed unmatched. In DNA, the CDR3 is TGCGCCAGCAGTGAGCCTCGGGACAGGGGGCAAGGAAATGAAGCTTTCTTT. This encodes CASSEPRDRGQGNEAFF.

This clonotype was counted ten times or more. The chain couples TRBV6-4 to TRBJ2-1; 15 nucleotides agree with TRBD2. Germline loops: CDR1 MRHNA, CDR2 SNTAGT. The ends lost 4 bases at V and 6 bases at J; junction bases unmatched: 1. CDR3 length: 15 amino acids. CDR3 protein: CASSGTSGGANEQFF. The CDR3 coding sequence is TGTGCCAGCAGTGGGACTAGCGGGGGGGCCAATGAGCAGTTCTTC.

At least ten counts were recorded for this clonotype. The chain has TRBV4-3 and TRBJ2-7; possible D gene TRBD1, 6 bases. V was shortened by 0 bases and J by 4 bases, with 13 bases between the two germline ends. The length of the CDR3 is 15 residues. Germline lookup yields CDR1 LGHNA and CDR2 YSLEER. CDR3 residues: CASSQDRRGRYEQYF. CDR3 in DNA: TGCGCCAGCAGCCAAGATAGAAGGGGGAGATACGAGCAGTACTTC.

This chain joins TRBV5-1 and TRBJ1-1, with D maybe TRBD1 (6 bases). With 5 bases removed from V and 1 base from J, the gap between germline ends came to 15 bases. CDR1 is SGHRS, CDR2 YFSETQ, per germline. CDR3 length equals 15 residues. The CDR3, as DNA: TGCGCCAGCAGAACTACGGGGGGGGCGAACACTGAAGCTTTCTTT. Encoded protein: CASRTTGGANTEAFF.

The genes are TRBV2 and TRBJ2-3, with TRBD2 as a possible D gene (5 bases). Looked up from germline, CDR1 is SNHLY and CDR2 is FYNNEI. This CDR3 is built from 14 residues. Trimming left V 6 bases short and J 6 bases short, with 16 bases between. The CDR3 DNA sequence: TGTGCCAGCAGGGAGAGGCGCACTAGGGATACGCAGTATTTT. It specifies CASRERRTRDTQYF.

This chain connects TRBV7-3 to TRBJ2-1, with a tentative D call TRBD2 (6 bases). Germline CDR1 is SGHTA and CDR2 is FQGTGA. Trimming left V 2 bases short and J 2 bases short, with 16 bases between. This CDR3 is built from 17 residues. CDR3 loop: CASSLWSRAGTYNEQFF. CDR3 nucleotides: TGTGCCAGCAGCTTATGGTCTCGGGCGGGGACCTACAATGAGCAGTTCTTC.

This clonotype was counted at least ten times. The J gene is TRBJ2-7, the V gene TRBV28; TRBD2 is a possible D gene (7 bases). The length of the CDR3 is 13 residues. V was clipped by 5 bases and J by 5 bases, with 13 bases between them. In germline, CDR1 is MDHEN, CDR2 SYDVKM. The CDR3 is CASSPSGGHEQYV. CDR3 coding DNA: TGTGCCAGCAGTCCGTCGGGGGGCCACGAGCAGTACGTC.

V is TRBV9 and J is TRBJ1-1; TRBD1 agrees at 7 bases. This CDR3 is built from 15 residues. The germline V gene encodes CDR1 SGDLS and CDR2 YYNGEE. J lost 7 bases, V lost 0 bases, and 9 bases had no gene match. The CDR3 nucleotides read TGTGCCAGCAGCGTAGACCCCGCGGGACAGTATGAAGCTTTCTTT. It yields the protein CASSVDPAGQYEAFF.

This rearrangement joins TRBV12-5 to TRBJ2-1; D might be TRBD1 (5 bases). The CDR3 has 14 amino acids. Trimming pared 0 bases from V and 6 bases from J, leaving 9 bases between. The V gene's germline CDR1 is LGHNT and CDR2 FRNRAP. This CDR3 is CASGLVQGVNEQFF. Written as DNA, the CDR3 is TGTGCTAGTGGTTTGGTGCAGGGCGTCAATGAGCAGTTCTTC.

This chain joins TRBV11-2 and TRBJ1-2; D is perhaps TRBD1 (5 bases). CDR3 length: 12 amino acids. V lost 1 base to trimming and J lost 11 bases, with 11 bases between them. Germline V gene lookup returns CDR1 SGHAT and CDR2 FQNNGV. CDR3 loop: CASSLGRARYTF. CDR3 sequence (DNA): TGTGCCAGCAGCTTAGGCAGGGCGAGGTACACCTTC.

In its sample, this clonotype was seen a few times. This rearrangement joins TRBV2 to TRBJ2-1; 9 positions match TRBD2. The germline gives CDR1 SNHLY, CDR2 FYNNEI. With 2 bases clipped from V and 7 bases from J, the junction kept 9 bases outside the gene matches. The CDR3 totals 16 residues. The CDR3 region is CASSESLQRGVNEQFF. The CDR3 DNA sequence: TGTGCCAGCAGTGAATCCTTGCAGCGGGGGGTGAATGAGCAGTTCTTC.

This clonotype was seen a handful of times. The chain recombines TRBV6-1 with TRBJ1-6, with D maybe TRBD1 (5 bases). There are 15 residues in the CDR3. Per germline, CDR1 MNHNS and CDR2 SASEGT. The V end was cut by 6 bases, the J end by 12 bases, with 21 bases between. CDR3 in amino acids: CASSRSRDGFGPLHF. CDR3 nucleotide sequence: TGTGCCAGCAGCCGAAGCCGGGACGGGTTCGGACCCCTCCACTTT.

In regard to this clonotype: The junction shows a germline mismatch at one end, possibly a read error. The genes are TRBV7-2 and TRBJ2-1, with D perhaps TRBD2 (6 bases). Germline V gives CDR1 SGHTA, CDR2 FQGNSA. The CDR3 consists of 14 residues. CDR3 amino acids: CASSLGQRALPPLF. The CDR3 DNA reads as TGTGCCAGCAGCTTAGGCCAGCGGGCCCTCCCCCCTTTGTTC.

This clonotype was recorded a few times. As DNA, the CDR3 is TGTGCCAGCAGCTTAGCGGGTGGGGACGAGACCCAGTACTTC. It codes for CASSLAGGDETQYF. V is TRBV7-2 and J is TRBJ2-5; either TRBD1 or TRBD2 may supply D (5 bases each). Trimming removed 0 bases from V and 5 bases from J, with 10 bases in between. Germline V lookup: CDR1 SGHTA, CDR2 FQGNSA. This CDR3 spans 14 amino acids.